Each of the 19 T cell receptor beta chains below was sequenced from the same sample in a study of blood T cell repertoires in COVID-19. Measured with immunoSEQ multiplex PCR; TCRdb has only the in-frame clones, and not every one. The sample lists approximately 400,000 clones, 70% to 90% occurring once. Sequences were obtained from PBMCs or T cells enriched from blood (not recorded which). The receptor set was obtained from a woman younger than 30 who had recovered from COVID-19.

CDR3 region: CASSLAGGNEQFF. CDR3 nucleotide sequence: TGCGCCAGCAGCTTGGCAGGGGGTAATGAGCAGTTCTTC. The rearrangement links TRBV5-1 to TRBJ2-1; 7 bases match TRBD1. The germline V gene encodes CDR1 SGHRS and CDR2 YFSETQ. J gave up 7 bases and V 0 bases, and 1 base lay outside the gene matches. The CDR3 has 13 residues.

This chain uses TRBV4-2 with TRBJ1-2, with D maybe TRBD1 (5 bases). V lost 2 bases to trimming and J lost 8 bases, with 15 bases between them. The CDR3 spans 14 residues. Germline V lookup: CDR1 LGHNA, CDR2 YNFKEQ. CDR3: CASSQSPAGDGYTF. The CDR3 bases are TGTGCCAGCAGCCAAAGCCCCGCGGGGGACGGCTACACCTTC.

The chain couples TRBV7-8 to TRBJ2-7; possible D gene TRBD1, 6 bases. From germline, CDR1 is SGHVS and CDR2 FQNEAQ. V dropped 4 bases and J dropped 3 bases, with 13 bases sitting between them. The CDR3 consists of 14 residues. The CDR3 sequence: CASSSLGHDYEQYF. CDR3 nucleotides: TGTGCCAGCAGCTCCTTGGGACACGACTACGAGCAGTACTTC.

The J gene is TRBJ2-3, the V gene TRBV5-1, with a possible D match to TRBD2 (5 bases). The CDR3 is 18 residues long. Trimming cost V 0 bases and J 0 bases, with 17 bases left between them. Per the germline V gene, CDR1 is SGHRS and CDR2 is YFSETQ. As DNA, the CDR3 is TGCGCCAGCAGCTTGGGGAGAGAGAGGGAAAGGAGCACAGATACGCAGTATTTT. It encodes CASSLGRERERSTDTQYF.

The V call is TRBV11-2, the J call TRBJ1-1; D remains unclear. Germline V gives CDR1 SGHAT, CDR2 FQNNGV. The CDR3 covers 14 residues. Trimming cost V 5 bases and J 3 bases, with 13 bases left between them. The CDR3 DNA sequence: TGTGCCAGCAGCCAGTTACGGGTCCACACTGAAGCTTTCTTT. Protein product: CASSQLRVHTEAFF.

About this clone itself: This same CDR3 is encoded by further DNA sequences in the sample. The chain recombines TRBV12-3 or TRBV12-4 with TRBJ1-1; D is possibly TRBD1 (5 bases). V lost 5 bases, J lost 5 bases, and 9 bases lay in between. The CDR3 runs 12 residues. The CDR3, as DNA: TGTGCCAGCAGTCCCGGGGGGACTGAAGCTTTCTTT. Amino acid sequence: CASSPGGTEAFF.

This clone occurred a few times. The CDR3 sequence: CASSPRGSSMNTEAFF. The DNA for the CDR3 is TGTGCCAGCAGCCCGCGGGGCAGTAGTATGAACACTGAAGCTTTCTTT. This sequence joins TRBV6-2 or TRBV6-3 and TRBJ1-1, with D possibly TRBD1 on 5 matching bases. This CDR3 has 16 amino acids. Trimming took 6 bases from V and 0 from J, leaving 17 bases between them. Germline V gives CDR1 MNHEY, CDR2 SVGEGT.

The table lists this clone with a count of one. CDR3 loop: CARLPRVPNQPQHF. The CDR3 bases are TGTGCCAGATTACCCAGGGTACCAAATCAGCCCCAGCATTTT. The chain employs TRBV7-5 and TRBJ1-5; TRBD1 was called by the table and not checked on the DNA. TRBV7-5 is deemed a pseudogene. CDR3 length: 14 amino acids.

This CDR3 reads CASGLDHPRRGYTF. The CDR3, as DNA: TGTGCTAGTGGTTTGGACCACCCCCGGCGGGGCTACACCTTC. This chain uses TRBV12-5 with TRBJ1-2; D not resolved. V lost 1 base to trimming and J lost 8 bases, with 14 bases between them. Germline lookup yields CDR1 LGHNT and CDR2 FRNRAP. This CDR3 is 14 amino acids long.

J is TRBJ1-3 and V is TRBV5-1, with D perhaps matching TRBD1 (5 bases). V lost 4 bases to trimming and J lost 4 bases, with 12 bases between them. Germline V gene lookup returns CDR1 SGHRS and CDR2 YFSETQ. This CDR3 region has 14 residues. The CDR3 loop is CASSRQGEGNTIYF. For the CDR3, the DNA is TGCGCCAGCAGCCGTCAGGGTGAGGGAAACACCATATATTTT. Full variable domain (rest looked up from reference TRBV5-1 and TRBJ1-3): KAGVTQTPRYLIKTRGQQVTLSCSPISGHRSVSWYQQTPGQGLQFLFEYFSETQRNKGNFPGRFSGRQFSNSRSEMNVSTLELGDSALYLCASSRQGEGNTIYFGEGSWLTVV.

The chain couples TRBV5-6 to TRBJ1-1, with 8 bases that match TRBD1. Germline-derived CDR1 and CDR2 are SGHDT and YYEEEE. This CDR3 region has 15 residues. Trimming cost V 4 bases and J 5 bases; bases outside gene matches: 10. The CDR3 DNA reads TGTGCCAGCAGCAAGGTGGACAGGGATGAAACTGAAGCTTTCTTT. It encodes CASSKVDRDETEAFF. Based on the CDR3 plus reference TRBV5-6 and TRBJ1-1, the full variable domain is DAGVTQSPTHLIKTRGQQVTLRCSPKSGHDTVSWYQQALGQGPQFIFQYYEEEERQRGNFPDRFSGHQFPNYSSELNVNALLLGDSALYLCASSKVDRDETEAFFGQGTRLTVV.

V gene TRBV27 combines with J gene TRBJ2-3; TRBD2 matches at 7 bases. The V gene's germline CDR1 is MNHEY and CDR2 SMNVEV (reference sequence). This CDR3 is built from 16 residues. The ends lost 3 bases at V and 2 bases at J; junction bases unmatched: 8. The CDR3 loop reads CASSFSVGGTTDTQYF. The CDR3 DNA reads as TGTGCCAGCAGTTTTTCGGTCGGGGGGACCACAGATACGCAGTATTTT.

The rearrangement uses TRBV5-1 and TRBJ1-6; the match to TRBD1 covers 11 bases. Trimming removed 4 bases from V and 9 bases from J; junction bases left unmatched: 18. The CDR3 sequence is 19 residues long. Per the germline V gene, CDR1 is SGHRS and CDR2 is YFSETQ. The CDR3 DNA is TGCGCCAGCAGCCCGGGACAGGGGGTAGTCAGCGGGTATCGTTCACCCCTCCACTTT. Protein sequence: CASSPGQGVVSGYRSPLHF.

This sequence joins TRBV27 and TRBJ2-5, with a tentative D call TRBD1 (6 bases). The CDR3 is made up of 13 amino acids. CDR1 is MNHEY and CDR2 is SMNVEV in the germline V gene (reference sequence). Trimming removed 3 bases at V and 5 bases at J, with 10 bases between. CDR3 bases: TGTGCCAGCAGTTTGGGTCAGGGGGAGACCCAGTACTTC. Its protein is CASSLGQGETQYF.

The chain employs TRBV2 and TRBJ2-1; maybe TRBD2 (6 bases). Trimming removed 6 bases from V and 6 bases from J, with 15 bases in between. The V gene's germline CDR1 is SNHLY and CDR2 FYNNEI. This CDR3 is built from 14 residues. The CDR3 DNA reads TGTGCCAGCAGAGACGGCACCGGGGGCAATGAGCAGTTCTTC. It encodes CASRDGTGGNEQFF.

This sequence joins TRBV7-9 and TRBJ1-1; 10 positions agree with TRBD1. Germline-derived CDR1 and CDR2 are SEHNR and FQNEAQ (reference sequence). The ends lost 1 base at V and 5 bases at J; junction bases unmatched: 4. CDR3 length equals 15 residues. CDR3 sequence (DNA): TGTGCCAGCAGCTTAGGCTTGGGACAGGGGACTGAAGCTTTCTTT. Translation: CASSLGLGQGTEAFF.

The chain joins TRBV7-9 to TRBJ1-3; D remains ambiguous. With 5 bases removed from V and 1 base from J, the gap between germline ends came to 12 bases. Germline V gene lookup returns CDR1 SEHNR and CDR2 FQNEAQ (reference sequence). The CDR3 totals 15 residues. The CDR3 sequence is CASSDTPGSGNTIYF. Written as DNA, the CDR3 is TGTGCCAGCAGCGATACCCCCGGGTCTGGAAACACCATATATTTT. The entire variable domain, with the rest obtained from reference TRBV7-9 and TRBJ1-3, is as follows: DTGVSQNPRHKITKRGQNVTFRCDPISEHNRLYWYRQTLGQGPEFLTYFQNEAQLEKSRLLSDRFSAERPKGSFSTLEIQRTEQGDSAMYLCASSDTPGSGNTIYFGEGSWLTVV.

CDR3 sequence: CASSLTFGGSNYGYTF. As DNA, the CDR3 is TGTGCCAGCAGCTTAACGTTCGGGGGATCCAACTATGGCTACACCTTC. J is TRBJ1-2 and V is TRBV7-3; D is possibly TRBD1 (5 bases). The CDR3 is 16 amino acids. Germline loops: CDR1 SGHTA, CDR2 FQGTGA. V dropped 0 bases and J dropped 2 bases, with 13 bases sitting between them.

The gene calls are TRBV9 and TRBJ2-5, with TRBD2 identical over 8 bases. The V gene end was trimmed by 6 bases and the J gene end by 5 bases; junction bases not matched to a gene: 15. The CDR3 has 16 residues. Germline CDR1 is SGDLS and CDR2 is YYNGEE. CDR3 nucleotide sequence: TGTGCCAGCACCCCAACGGGAGGGTCGGGAAGGGAGACCCAGTACTTC. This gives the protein CASTPTGGSGRETQYF. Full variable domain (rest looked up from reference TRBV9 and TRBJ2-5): DSGVTQTPKHLITATGQRVTLRCSPRSGDLSVYWYQQSLDQGLQFLIQYYNGEERAKGNILERFSAQQFPDLHSELNLSSLELGDSALYFCASTPTGGSGRETQYFGPGTRLLVL.